Below, 29 T cell receptor beta chains from the same sample are listed, as sequenced in a study of CD8 T cells in ankylosing spondylitis. Each CDR3 protein gets one entry after TCRdb re-called the 5' RACE reads with MiXCR. The repertoire holds about 160,000 distinct CDR3 sequences, with 9.5% to 10% as singletons. The source material was blood, either unsorted or a sorted T cell fraction (not recorded which). These receptors were collected from a female donor with ankylosing spondylitis or in good health (not recorded which).

This clonotype was counted at least ten times. The chain joins TRBV9 to TRBJ2-1; 11 nucleotides agree with TRBD2. The V segment lost 3 bases and the J segment 5 bases; nucleotides outside the gene matches: 4. Germline loops: CDR1 SGDLS, CDR2 YYNGEE. The CDR3 loop spans 15 amino acids. CDR3 amino acids: CASSAGTSGNNEQFF. CDR3 sequence (DNA): TGTGCCAGCAGCGCCGGGACTAGCGGAAACAATGAGCAGTTCTTC.

This clonotype was counted many times. The chain couples TRBV6-2 or TRBV6-3 to TRBJ1-1; weak D call: TRBD1 (5 bases). Germline assignment: CDR1 MNHEY and CDR2 SVGEGT. The CDR3 covers 15 residues. The V end was cut by 0 bases, the J end by 0 bases, with 8 bases between. The CDR3: CASSYSGEMNTEAFF. CDR3 coding DNA: TGTGCCAGCAGTTACTCGGGGGAAATGAACACTGAAGCTTTCTTT.

V and J are TRBV6-2 or TRBV6-3 and TRBJ2-1, with D unresolved. The CDR3 totals 15 residues. CDR1 is MNHEY, CDR2 SVGEGT, per germline. The V gene lost 5 bases and the J gene lost 2 bases, with 13 bases spanning the gap. The CDR3 region has the DNA TGTGCCAGCAGTCGCCCGGAACGCCCCTACAATGAGCAGTTCTTC. It is translated as CASSRPERPYNEQFF.

This clonotype appeared a single time. This clone may be a read error of a much larger clone one base away. V and J are TRBV27 and TRBJ2-1, with 10 bases matching TRBD2. The CDR3 is 15 amino acids. Germline loops: CDR1 MNHEY, CDR2 SMNVEV (reference sequence). J lost 6 bases, V lost 2 bases, and 4 bases had no gene match. In nucleotides, the CDR3 is TGTGCCAGCAGTTTAGGGACTAGCGTGATCAATGAGCAGTTCTTC. Translating gives CASSLGTSVINEQFF.

This clonotype has just a few counts. The chain is built from TRBV6-5 and TRBJ2-5; perhaps D is TRBD1 or TRBD2 (5 bases each). In germline, CDR1 is MNHEY, CDR2 SVGAGI. The V gene lost 7 bases and the J gene lost 6 bases, with 9 bases spanning the gap. This CDR3 spans 11 amino acids. In DNA, the CDR3 is TGTGCCAGCAAAGAGGGGCAGACCCAGTACTTC. Translation gives CASKEGQTQYF.

This clonotype was counted a few times. The genes are TRBV19 and TRBJ1-2; D gene unclear. The CDR3 runs 12 residues. Trimming took off 5 bases at V and 8 bases at J, with 12 bases between the two ends. Looked up from germline, CDR1 is LNHDA and CDR2 is SQIVND (reference sequence). The CDR3 DNA sequence: TGTGCCAGTAGTCCGGAGGTCCCAGGCTACACCTTC. It specifies CASSPEVPGYTF.

This clonotype was observed many times. The rearrangement joins TRBV28 to TRBJ2-5; tentatively, D is TRBD1 (6 bases). The CDR3 spans 15 residues. The germline V and J ends were trimmed by 4 bases and 5 bases, with 17 bases remaining between them. Germline V gene sequence: CDR1 MDHEN, CDR2 SYDVKM. This CDR3 is CASSSPGDNVETQYF. CDR3 sequence (DNA): TGTGCCAGCAGTTCCCCCGGGGACAACGTGGAGACCCAGTACTTC.

This clonotype was counted between two and nine times. The chain has TRBV30 and TRBJ2-4; the match to TRBD2 covers 8 bases. Trimming removed 0 bases from V and 12 bases from J; junction bases left unmatched: 7. Germline lookup yields CDR1 GTSNPN and CDR2 SVGIG (reference sequence). There are 13 residues in the CDR3. Here the CDR3 reads CAWSVGSGDGQYF. DNA of the CDR3: TGTGCCTGGAGTGTGGGTAGCGGGGACGGTCAGTACTTC.

V is TRBV27 and J is TRBJ2-7; D is ambiguous. Germline CDR1 MNHEY, CDR2 SMNVEV (reference sequence). The CDR3 length is 16 residues. V was trimmed by 0 bases and J by 2 bases, leaving 14 bases between them. Here the CDR3 DNA reads TGTGCCAGCAGTTTATCGTGGGCAGCCTCTACCTACGAGCAGTACTTC. Translation gives CASSLSWAASTYEQYF.

Ten or more counts support this clonotype. The gene calls are TRBV29-1 and TRBJ2-3; 10 nucleotides line up with TRBD2. This CDR3 has 16 amino acids. Germline V gene lookup returns CDR1 SQVTM and CDR2 ANQGSEA. The J segment lost 0 bases and the V segment lost 8 bases, leaving 11 bases of the junction unmatched. CDR3 sequence reads: CSIPLEREGSTDTQYF. The CDR3 nucleotides are TGCAGCATTCCGCTCGAGCGGGAGGGTAGCACAGATACGCAGTATTTT.

This chain connects TRBV7-9 to TRBJ1-1; D uncertain. V lost 4 bases to trimming and J lost 3 bases, with 15 bases between them. Per the germline V gene, CDR1 is SEHNR and CDR2 is FQNEAQ (reference sequence). The CDR3 extends over 15 amino acids. The CDR3 is CASSSLDAGDTEAFF. The CDR3 region has the DNA TGTGCCAGCAGCTCGCTGGACGCCGGGGACACTGAAGCTTTCTTT. Variable domain in full (rest from reference TRBV7-9 and TRBJ1-1): DTGVSQNPRHKITKRGQNVTFRCDPISEHNRLYWYRQTLGQGPEFLTYFQNEAQLEKSRLLSDRFSAERPKGSFSTLEIQRTEQGDSAMYLCASSSLDAGDTEAFFGQGTRLTVV.

This clonotype has ten or more counts. The V call is TRBV3-1, the J call TRBJ1-2; the D is unclear. The length of the CDR3 is 16 residues. V was trimmed by 2 bases and J by 2 bases, leaving 15 bases between them. The germline V gene encodes CDR1 LGHDT and CDR2 YNNKEL (reference sequence). The CDR3 DNA reads TGTGCCAGCAGCCAACTCGACTCGGGGAGAAACTATGGCTACACCTTC. It translates to CASSQLDSGRNYGYTF.

The chain has TRBV20-1 and TRBJ2-7, with D maybe TRBD2 (6 bases). V lost 3 bases, J lost 0 bases, and 9 bases lay in between. The germline V gene has CDR1 DFQATT and CDR2 SNEGSKA (reference sequence). There are 13 residues in the CDR3. The DNA for the CDR3 is TGCAGTGCTAGCGAGGACTACTCCTACGAGCAGTACTTC. It translates to CSASEDYSYEQYF.

This clonotype was detected a few times. The chain has TRBV7-9 and TRBJ1-2; 8 bases align to TRBD1. V was pared by 1 base and J by 0 bases, with 7 bases of the junction left unmatched. The CDR3 sequence is 17 residues long. The germline V gene has CDR1 SEHNR and CDR2 FQNEAQ (reference sequence). The CDR3 sequence: CASSLGAGRGPNYGYTF. CDR3 bases: TGTGCCAGCAGCTTAGGTGCGGGCAGGGGGCCTAACTATGGCTACACCTTC.

This clonotype turned up a few times. V usage is TRBV20-1 and J usage is TRBJ2-7, with 8 bases aligning to TRBD2. In germline, CDR1 is DFQATT, CDR2 SNEGSKA (reference sequence). V lost 6 bases, J lost 2 bases, and 9 bases stayed unmatched. The CDR3 totals 14 residues. The CDR3 sequence is CSAITLAGPYEQYF. The CDR3 DNA reads TGCAGTGCGATAACCCTAGCGGGTCCCTACGAGCAGTACTTC.

At least ten counts were recorded for this clonotype. CDR3 in amino acids: CASSLGGDSNGYTF. The CDR3 DNA sequence: TGTGCCAGCAGCTTAGGCGGGGATTCAAATGGCTACACCTTC. The V call is TRBV7-9, the J call TRBJ1-2; D not certain. The length of the CDR3 is 14 residues. Germline CDR1 is SEHNR and CDR2 is FQNEAQ (reference sequence). V lost 1 base and J 6 bases, leaving 12 bases between the germline ends.

A note on this clonotype: A single base separates this from a much larger clone, so it may be a read error. J is TRBJ2-1 and V is TRBV29-1; no firm D call. CDR3 length equals 12 residues. The germline CDR1 and CDR2 sequences are SQVTM and ANQGSEA. CDR3 bases: TGCATCGCTCCCGGCCGACCAAGTGAGCAGTTCTTC. This encodes CIAPGRPSEQFF.

In regard to this clonotype: Compared with germline, one end of the junction differs, possibly owing to a read error. The chain uses TRBV12-3 or TRBV12-4 and TRBJ1-1; no clear D. The length of the CDR3 is 12 residues. CDR3 loop: CVSSPGNTEAFF. DNA of the CDR3: TGTGTCAGCAGTCCGGGTAACACTGAAGCTTTCTTT.

This clonotype was seen at least ten times. The chain recombines TRBV15 with TRBJ1-4; D is perhaps TRBD1 (5 bases). Trimming pared 5 bases from V and 5 bases from J, leaving 12 bases between. This CDR3 spans 14 amino acids. The germline CDR1 and CDR2 sequences are LNHNV and YYDKDF (reference sequence). The CDR3 coding sequence is TGTGCCACCAGCCTCGGACACAGAAATGAAAAACTGTTTTTT. As protein: CATSLGHRNEKLFF. Together with reference TRBV15 and TRBJ1-4, the CDR3 gives the full variable domain: DAMVIQNPRYQVTQFGKPVTLSCSQTLNHNVMYWYQQKSSQAPKLLFHYYDKDFNNEADTPDNFQSRRPNTSFCFLDIRSPGLGDTAMYLCATSLGHRNEKLFFGSGTQLSVL.

This clonotype was detected a few times. J is TRBJ2-7 and V is TRBV2; D may be TRBD1 or TRBD2 (5 bases each). Between the trimmed V and J ends, which lost 0 bases and 4 bases, there was a span of 16 bases. This CDR3 spans 16 amino acids. The V gene's germline CDR1 is SNHLY and CDR2 FYNNEI. CDR3 sequence: CASSEARDPLNYEQYF. CDR3 nucleotides: TGTGCCAGCAGTGAAGCCCGGGACCCCCTTAATTACGAGCAGTACTTC.

This clonotype occurred many times. The chain couples TRBV20-1 to TRBJ2-4; D is uncertain. V dropped 3 bases and J dropped 7 bases, with 7 bases sitting between them. This CDR3 contains 11 residues. Per germline, CDR1 DFQATT and CDR2 SNEGSKA (reference sequence). The DNA of the CDR3 is TGCAGTGCTAGGATTCGGAACATTCAGTACTTC. Amino acid sequence: CSARIRNIQYF.

This clonotype was observed a handful of times. The rearrangement joins TRBV28 to TRBJ1-1, with a possible D match to TRBD1 (6 bases). The CDR3 contains 14 residues. V gave up 6 bases and J gave up 4 bases, with 15 bases separating them. Germline CDR1 MDHEN, CDR2 SYDVKM. In DNA, the CDR3 is TGTGCCAGCAGGATACAGGGTTTGGGCACTGAAGCTTTCTTT. Translated, it gives CASRIQGLGTEAFF.

The J gene is TRBJ2-5, the V gene TRBV5-6; TRBD2 agrees at 11 bases. Germline CDR1 reads SGHDT; CDR2 reads YYEEEE. The CDR3 sequence is 18 residues long. The trim removed 0 bases at V and 2 bases at J, leaving 9 bases unmatched. CDR3 DNA sequence: TGTGCCAGCAGCTTGGATCAGACTAGCGGGATCAAACAAGAGACCCAGTACTTC. Translating gives CASSLDQTSGIKQETQYF.

The rearrangement joins TRBV5-5 to TRBJ1-1; D is possibly TRBD1 (5 bases). The CDR3 loop spans 18 amino acids. Looked up from germline, CDR1 is SGHKS and CDR2 is YYEKEE (reference sequence). Trimming shortened V by 2 bases and J by 0 bases, and 20 bases separated the two germline ends. This CDR3 is CASSLTSWGGRVNTEAFF. Here the CDR3 DNA reads TGTGCCAGCAGCTTAACCTCTTGGGGGGGTAGGGTGAACACTGAAGCTTTCTTT.

This clonotype appeared a few times. The rearrangement uses TRBV7-8 and TRBJ2-3, with 8 nucleotides matching TRBD2. The CDR3 contains 18 residues. Germline CDR1 is SGHVS and CDR2 is FQNEAQ. The V segment lost 2 bases and the J segment 5 bases; nucleotides outside the gene matches: 15. Here the CDR3 reads CASSLRPVAGSGRDTQYF. The DNA of the CDR3 is TGTGCCAGCAGCTTACGTCCCGTAGCGGGAAGTGGGAGAGATACGCAGTATTTT. Complete variable domain (other parts from reference TRBV7-8 and TRBJ2-3): GAGVSQSPRYKVAKRGQDVALRCDPISGHVSLFWYQQALGQGPEFLTYFQNEAQLDKSGLPSDRFFAERPEGSVSTLKIQRTQQEDSAVYLCASSLRPVAGSGRDTQYFGPGTRLTVL.

This clonotype was picked up many times. This chain connects TRBV20-1 to TRBJ2-5; TRBD2 matches 9 bases. Unmatched junction bases numbered 7, after V lost 6 bases and J lost 2 bases. The CDR3 extends over 14 amino acids. Germline CDR1 is DFQATT and CDR2 is SNEGSKA (reference sequence). CDR3 DNA sequence: TGCAGTGCGGGGGCGCTAGCGGGACAAGAGACCCAGTACTTC. Its protein is CSAGALAGQETQYF.

The rearrangement uses TRBV3-1 and TRBJ2-7; the D call may be TRBD1 or TRBD2 (6 bases each). V shed 0 bases and J shed 3 bases, with 18 bases lying between them. CDR1 is LGHDT and CDR2 is YNNKEL in the germline V gene (reference sequence). This CDR3 is 17 amino acids long. CDR3 protein: CASSQDGGRVGFYEQYF. CDR3 DNA: TGTGCCAGCAGCCAAGATGGGGGGCGGGTGGGTTTCTACGAGCAGTACTTC.

This clonotype has only a few counts. J is TRBJ1-2 and V is TRBV12-3 or TRBV12-4; tentatively, D is TRBD1 (6 bases). The CDR3 runs 16 residues. Trimming took 5 bases from V and 5 from J, leaving 21 bases between them. The CDR3 reads CASSLTLQGQEYGYTF. The CDR3 DNA follows: TGTGCCAGCAGTCTGACACTCCAGGGGCAGGAGTATGGCTACACCTTC.

This clonotype was counted many times. The chain carries TRBV6-2 or TRBV6-3 and TRBJ2-7, with 9 bases aligning to TRBD1. This CDR3 has 14 residues. CDR1 is MNHEY, CDR2 SVGEGT, per germline. J gave up 3 bases and V 6 bases, and 6 bases lay outside the gene matches. The CDR3 reads CASSWTGENYEQYF. The CDR3 nucleotides read TGTGCCAGCAGCTGGACAGGGGAAAACTACGAGCAGTACTTC.